This T cell receptor beta chain was observed in a study of patients and donors after allogeneic stem cell transplantation. TCRdb redid the calling of the RT-PCR reads with MiXCR, one entry per CDR3 protein. The sample shows 390,000 or so distinct CDR3 sequences, roughly 17% of them seen only once. Only a few counts were recorded for this clonotype. The receptor was isolated from a human donor who was either an allogeneic HSCT recipient or a stem cell or donor lymphocyte infusion donor (not recorded which). It is not recorded whose cells these are; they may come from a transplant donor. Sequenced: blood, either unsorted or a sorted T cell fraction (not recorded which).

CDR3 DNA: TGTGCCACCTCTCCCGGAAAGACCCAGTACTTC. Protein: CATSPGKTQYF. The chain has TRBV6-2 or TRBV6-3 and TRBJ2-5; D gene uncertain. V lost 10 bases and J 6 bases, leaving 12 bases between the germline ends. Germline CDR1 is MNHEY and CDR2 is SVGEGT. The CDR3 totals 11 residues.